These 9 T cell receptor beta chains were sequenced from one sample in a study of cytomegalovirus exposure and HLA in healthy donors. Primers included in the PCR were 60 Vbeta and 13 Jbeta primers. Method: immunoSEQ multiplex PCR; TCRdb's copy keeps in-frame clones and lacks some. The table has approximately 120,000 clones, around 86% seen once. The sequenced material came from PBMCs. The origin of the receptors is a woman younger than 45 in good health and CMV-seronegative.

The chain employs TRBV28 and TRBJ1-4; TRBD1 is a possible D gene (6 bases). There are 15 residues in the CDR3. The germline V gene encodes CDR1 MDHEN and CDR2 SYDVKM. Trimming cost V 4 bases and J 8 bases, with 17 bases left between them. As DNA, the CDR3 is TGTGCCAGCAGTTCTGCAGGGGACAACGGGGAAAAACTGTTTTTT. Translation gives CASSSAGDNGEKLFF.

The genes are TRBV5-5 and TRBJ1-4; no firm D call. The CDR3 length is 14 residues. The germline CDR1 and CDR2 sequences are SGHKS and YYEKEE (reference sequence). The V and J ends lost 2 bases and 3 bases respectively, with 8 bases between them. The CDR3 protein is CASSFRGSNEKLFF. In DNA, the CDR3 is TGTGCCAGCAGCTTCAGAGGATCTAATGAAAAACTGTTTTTT.

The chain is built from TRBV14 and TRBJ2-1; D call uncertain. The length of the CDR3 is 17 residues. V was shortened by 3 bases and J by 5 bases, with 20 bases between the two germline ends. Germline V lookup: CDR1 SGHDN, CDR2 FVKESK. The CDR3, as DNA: TGTGCCAGCAGCCACCAGCCACAGTTTATCGTCGACAATGAGCAGTTCTTC. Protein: CASSHQPQFIVDNEQFF.

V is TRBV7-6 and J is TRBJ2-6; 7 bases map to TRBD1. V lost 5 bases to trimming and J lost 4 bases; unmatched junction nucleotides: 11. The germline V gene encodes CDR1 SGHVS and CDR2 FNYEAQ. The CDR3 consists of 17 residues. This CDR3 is CASSRTTTGVGANVLTF. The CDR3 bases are TGTGCCAGCAGCCGTACGACTACAGGGGTCGGGGCCAACGTCCTGACTTTC.

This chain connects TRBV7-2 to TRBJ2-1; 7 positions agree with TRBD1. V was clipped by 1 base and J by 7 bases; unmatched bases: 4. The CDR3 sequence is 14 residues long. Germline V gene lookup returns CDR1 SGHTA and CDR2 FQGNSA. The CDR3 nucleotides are TGTGCCAGCAGCTTAGGACAGGGATGGAATGAGCAGTTCTTC. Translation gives CASSLGQGWNEQFF.

CDR3 sequence reads: CASSSLLAGVVNEQFF. The DNA of the CDR3 is TGTGCCAGCAGTTCCTTACTAGCGGGAGTTGTCAATGAGCAGTTCTTC. The rearrangement joins TRBV6-5 to TRBJ2-1; 11 positions agree with TRBD2. The CDR3 is 16 residues long. Germline-derived CDR1 and CDR2 are MNHEY and SVGAGI. V gave up 4 bases and J gave up 6 bases; unmatched junction bases: 8.

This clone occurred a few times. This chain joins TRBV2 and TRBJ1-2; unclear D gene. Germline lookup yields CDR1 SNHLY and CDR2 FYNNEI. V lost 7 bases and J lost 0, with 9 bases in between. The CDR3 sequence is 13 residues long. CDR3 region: CASTRNANYGYTF. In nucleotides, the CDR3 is TGTGCCAGCACGCGGAACGCTAACTATGGCTACACCTTC.

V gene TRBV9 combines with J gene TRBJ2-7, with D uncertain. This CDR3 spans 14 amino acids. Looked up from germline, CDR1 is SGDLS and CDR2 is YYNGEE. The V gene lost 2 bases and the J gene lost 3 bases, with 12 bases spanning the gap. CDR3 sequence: CASSVVGSLYEQYF. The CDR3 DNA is TGTGCCAGCAGCGTCGTGGGTAGCCTCTACGAGCAGTACTTC.

DNA of the CDR3: TGTGCCAGCAGTTCGATACTAGCGGGAGCGCAGTATTTT. Translation gives CASSSILAGAQYF. The chain is built from TRBV27 and TRBJ2-3; TRBD2 matches 11 bases. After removal of 4 bases from V and 10 bases from J, the junction contained 4 bases not matched to a gene. The germline V gene has CDR1 MNHEY and CDR2 SMNVEV (reference sequence). This CDR3 contains 13 residues.